The 23 T cell receptor beta chains below all came from one sample that was sequenced in a study of blood T cell repertoires in COVID-19. Using immunoSEQ multiplex PCR, the repertoire was profiled, and TCRdb retains in-frame clones only, with some absent. The table lists 250,000 or so clones, 70% to 85% of them singletons, with 1.5% to 2% in the top ten. The specimen sequenced was PBMCs or T cells enriched from blood (not recorded which). All receptors come from a man aged 55 to 69 who had recovered from COVID-19.

This clone came up once. This chain uses TRBV27 with TRBJ1-5; D possibly corresponds to TRBD1 (5 bases). V lost 4 bases and J lost 9, with 19 bases in between. Germline loops: CDR1 MNHEY, CDR2 SMNVEV (reference sequence). The CDR3 totals 15 residues. CDR3 sequence reads: CASSSLGTGVWPQHF. The CDR3 coding sequence is TGTGCCAGCAGTTCACTAGGGACGGGGGTCTGGCCCCAGCATTTT.

The chain uses TRBV7-2 and TRBJ2-2, with TRBD1 identical over 10 bases. J was trimmed by 7 bases and V by 5 bases; bases with no gene match: 7. Germline V gene data show CDR1 as SGHTA and CDR2 as FQGNSA. This CDR3 has 15 amino acids. The CDR3 region is CASSLRQGAIGELFF. CDR3 nucleotides: TGTGCCAGCAGCCTACGACAGGGGGCGATCGGGGAGCTGTTTTTT. Full variable domain (outside the CDR3, taken from reference TRBV7-2 and TRBJ2-2): GAGVSQSPSNKVTEKGKDVELRCDPISGHTALYWYRQSLGQGLEFLIYFQGNSAPDKSGLPSDRFSAERTGGSVSTLTIQRTQQEDSAVYLCASSLRQGAIGELFFGEGSRLTVL.

This clone has just a few counts. This chain uses TRBV19 with TRBJ1-6; possible D gene TRBD1, 5 bases. From germline, CDR1 is LNHDA and CDR2 SQIVND (reference sequence). This CDR3 has 15 residues. V was trimmed by 4 bases and J by 7 bases, leaving 14 bases between them. CDR3 DNA: TGTGCCAGTAGTACCGAGGGACGGGGGAATTCACCCCTCCACTTT. Translated: CASSTEGRGNSPLHF.

This clone was counted at least ten times. The chain combines TRBV7-6 with TRBJ1-1, with 8 bases matching TRBD1. With V trimmed by 2 bases and J by 3 bases, 8 bases remained unmatched. This CDR3 region has 16 residues. Germline V gene sequence: CDR1 SGHVS, CDR2 FNYEAQ. Written as DNA, the CDR3 is TGTGCCAGCAGCTTAATACAGGGGGAGGGATACACTGAAGCTTTCTTT. This translates into CASSLIQGEGYTEAFF.

This sequence joins TRBV3-1 (or the pseudogene TRBV3-2) and TRBJ1-4, with TRBD1 matching 7 bases. The CDR3 contains 14 residues. The ends lost 4 bases at V and 7 bases at J; junction bases unmatched: 6. The germline gives CDR1 LGHDT, CDR2 YNNKEL (reference sequence). The CDR3 reads CASSPGTASEKLFF. In DNA, the CDR3 is TGTGCCAGCAGCCCTGGGACAGCGAGTGAAAAACTGTTTTTT.

The gene calls are TRBV4-3 and TRBJ1-3; no firm D call. Trimming shortened V by 1 base and J by 0 bases, and 7 bases separated the two germline ends. This CDR3 region has 15 residues. In germline, CDR1 is LGHNA, CDR2 YSLEER. CDR3 protein: CASSQGYSSGNTIYF. The CDR3 DNA reads as TGCGCCAGCAGCCAAGGGTATAGCTCTGGAAACACCATATATTTT.

The chain has TRBV2 and TRBJ2-7, with 9 bases that match TRBD1. The CDR3 runs to 13 residues. In germline, CDR1 is SNHLY, CDR2 FYNNEI. V dropped 4 bases and J dropped 4; count of bases not matched to a gene: 2. CDR3 coding DNA: TGTGCCAGCAGTGGGGACAGGGAGTACGAGCAGTACTTC. Its translation is CASSGDREYEQYF.

V gene TRBV18 combines with J gene TRBJ2-7, with 7 bases lining up with TRBD1. The CDR3 has 15 amino acids. Trimming took 1 base from V and 0 from J; bases not matched to a gene: 3. CDR1 KGHSH and CDR2 LQKENI come from the germline V gene. The CDR3 DNA sequence: TGTGCCAGCTCACCACAGGACAGGTACTCCTACGAGCAGTACTTC. Amino acids: CASSPQDRYSYEQYF.

This chain connects TRBV3-1 (or the pseudogene TRBV3-2) to TRBJ2-1; 7 bases are a match to TRBD2. There are 16 residues in the CDR3. Looked up from germline, CDR1 is LGHDT and CDR2 is YNNKEL (reference sequence). The ends lost 3 bases at V and 8 bases at J; junction bases unmatched: 13. Here the CDR3 reads CASSQKGLSLFDEQFF. The CDR3 coding sequence is TGTGCCAGCAGCCAGAAGGGACTAAGTTTGTTCGATGAGCAGTTCTTC.

The rearrangement joins TRBV21-1 to TRBJ1-1; TRBD1 reflects the table's D call only, with no check against the DNA. TRBV21-1 is marked as a pseudogene. The CDR3 totals 13 residues. The CDR3 coding sequence is TGTGCCAGCAGCGGGGGACAGGGGGCATGGGCTTTCTTT. This sequence encodes CASSGGQGAWAFF.

The chain couples TRBV14 to TRBJ2-1; tentative D call: TRBD2 (5 bases). Germline CDR1 SGHDN, CDR2 FVKESK. This CDR3 is 13 amino acids long. The V gene lost 8 bases and the J gene lost 0 bases, with 8 bases spanning the gap. CDR3 loop: CASQRSSYNEQFF. The CDR3 region has the DNA TGTGCCAGCCAGCGGAGCTCCTACAATGAGCAGTTCTTC.

The chain carries TRBV24-1 and TRBJ2-3, with 8 bases lining up with TRBD1. This CDR3 comprises 15 residues. CDR1 is KGHDR and CDR2 is SFDVKD in the germline V gene. With 2 bases clipped from V and 5 bases from J, the junction kept 5 bases outside the gene matches. The CDR3 sequence is CATSDSGGYRDTQYF. DNA for the CDR3: TGTGCCACCAGTGATTCAGGGGGCTACAGAGATACGCAGTATTTT.

This chain joins TRBV2 and TRBJ2-2; TRBD1 aligns across 9 bases. Germline V gene data show CDR1 as SNHLY and CDR2 as FYNNEI. V lost 6 bases to trimming and J lost 1 base; unmatched junction nucleotides: 6. The CDR3 covers 16 residues. As DNA, the CDR3 is TGTGCCAGCAGGAAGGGGGACAGGGTGAACACCGGGGAGCTGTTTTTT. This encodes CASRKGDRVNTGELFF. The variable domain in full, completed from reference TRBV2 and TRBJ2-2, reads EPEVTQTPSHQVTQMGQEVILRCVPISNHLYFYWYRQILGQKVEFLVSFYNNEISEKSEIFDDQFSVERPDGSNFTLKIRSTKLEDSAMYFCASRKGDRVNTGELFFGEGSRLTVL.

This chain uses TRBV2 with TRBJ1-5, with 10 bases lining up with TRBD1. This CDR3 comprises 14 residues. V trimming: 7 bases; J trimming: 4 bases; junction bases outside the gene matches: 4. Germline V gene data show CDR1 as SNHLY and CDR2 as FYNNEI. CDR3 loop: CASKGTGANQPQHF. The CDR3 DNA is TGTGCCAGCAAGGGGACAGGGGCAAATCAGCCCCAGCATTTT.

This chain uses TRBV7-2 with TRBJ1-6; no reliable D call. V gave up 9 bases and J gave up 10 bases, with 19 bases separating them. Looked up from germline, CDR1 is SGHTA and CDR2 is FQGNSA. This CDR3 is 14 amino acids long. The CDR3 is CASKASGGGSPLHF. The CDR3 nucleotides are TGTGCCAGTAAAGCTTCGGGCGGAGGGTCACCCCTCCACTTT.

The chain couples TRBV2 to TRBJ1-5; a weak D match, TRBD1 (6 bases). CDR3 length: 13 residues. V lost 6 bases and J 7 bases, leaving 13 bases between the germline ends. In germline, CDR1 is SNHLY, CDR2 FYNNEI. The CDR3 nucleotides are TGTGCCAGCAGCGATGACAGGCGCCAGCCCCAGCATTTT. Its protein product is CASSDDRRQPQHF.

The chain joins TRBV7-9 to TRBJ1-4; D perhaps matches TRBD1 (5 bases). The germline V gene encodes CDR1 SEHNR and CDR2 FQNEAQ (reference sequence). Trimming shortened V by 3 bases and J by 0 bases, and 8 bases separated the two germline ends. This CDR3 has 15 amino acids. The CDR3 DNA reads as TGTGCCAGCAGCTTGAAGACAGCAACTAATGAAAAACTGTTTTTT. Translating it yields CASSLKTATNEKLFF.

The V gene is TRBV19, the J gene TRBJ2-7, with D possibly TRBD1 on 6 matching bases. V was cut by 1 base and J by 3 bases, with 10 bases left in between. CDR3 length: 14 residues. Germline V gene data show CDR1 as LNHDA and CDR2 as SQIVND (reference sequence). CDR3 coding DNA: TGTGCCAGTAGTATAGGCCGACAGGACTACGAGCAGTACTTC. Amino acid sequence: CASSIGRQDYEQYF. Variable domain in full (rest from reference TRBV19 and TRBJ2-7): DGGITQSPKYLFRKEGQNVTLSCEQNLNHDAMYWYRQDPGQGLRLIYYSQIVNDFQKGDIAEGYSVSREKKESFPLTVTSAQKNPTAFYLCASSIGRQDYEQYFGPGTRLTVT.

The chain couples TRBV9 to TRBJ2-2, with 8 bases that match TRBD1. Germline trimming cut 0 bases from V and 7 bases from J; bases unmatched to any gene: 5. Germline values: CDR1 SGDLS, CDR2 YYNGEE. CDR3 size: 15 residues. The CDR3: CASSVDGQGIGELFF. The CDR3 DNA reads as TGTGCCAGCAGCGTAGACGGACAGGGAATCGGGGAGCTGTTTTTT.

The chain combines TRBV7-3 with TRBJ2-2, with 7 bases matching TRBD1. This CDR3 contains 15 residues. The germline V gene encodes CDR1 SGHTA and CDR2 FQGTGA. The V segment lost 2 bases and the J segment 4 bases; nucleotides outside the gene matches: 4. The CDR3 region has the DNA TGTGCCAGCAGCTTAGGGACAGCCACCACCGGGGAGCTGTTTTTT. This codes for CASSLGTATTGELFF.

This chain connects TRBV19 to TRBJ1-5, with D possibly matching TRBD1 (5 bases). Trimming removed 5 bases at V and 6 bases at J, with 17 bases between. Germline values: CDR1 LNHDA, CDR2 SQIVND (reference sequence). CDR3 length: 15 amino acids. The DNA of the CDR3 is TGTGCCAGTAGTGGGGGGGAGTACCTCGGTCAGCCCCAGCATTTT. Translated: CASSGGEYLGQPQHF.

The chain combines TRBV5-6 with TRBJ1-6; D is unresolved. V gave up 0 bases and J gave up 1 base, with 17 bases separating them. Germline-derived CDR1 and CDR2 are SGHDT and YYEEEE. CDR3 length: 19 amino acids. CDR3 coding DNA: TGTGCCAGCAGCTTGGAGGAAAGCCCCGTCAGGTCCTATAATTCACCCCTCCACTTT. Translation gives CASSLEESPVRSYNSPLHF.

The chain has TRBV4-2 and TRBJ1-5, with D perhaps matching TRBD1 (5 bases). Germline V gene sequence: CDR1 LGHNA, CDR2 YNFKEQ. V lost 1 base and J lost 9, with 13 bases in between. The CDR3 consists of 14 residues. In nucleotides, the CDR3 is TGTGCCAGCAGCCAAGGGTTAGGGGCAGGGCCCCAGCATTTT. Its protein product is CASSQGLGAGPQHF.